The 29 T cell receptor beta chains reported below all come from one sample, sequenced in a study of early T cells in non-severe SARS-CoV-2 infection. One entry per CDR3 protein results from TCRdb running MiXCR on the 5' RACE reads. The sample has more than 50,000 distinct CDR3 sequences; approximately 12% are singletons. The source material was whole blood, sampled at baseline. All receptors come from an adult who was a healthcare worker with PCR-confirmed SARS-CoV-2 infection or an uninfected control (not recorded which).

This clonotype showed up many times. The CDR3 sequence: CASSYIQAGFIEAFF. In DNA, the CDR3 is TGTGCCAGCAGTTATATTCAAGCGGGTTTCATCGAAGCTTTCTTT. The rearrangement uses TRBV6-5 and TRBJ1-1; D is unclear. This CDR3 is built from 15 residues. Germline V gene data show CDR1 as MNHEY and CDR2 as SVGAGI. Trimming shortened V by 3 bases and J by 8 bases, and 19 bases separated the two germline ends.

V and J are TRBV12-3 or TRBV12-4 and TRBJ1-6, with no clear D. This CDR3 spans 14 amino acids. With 6 bases removed from V and 10 bases from J, the gap between germline ends came to 16 bases. The CDR3 DNA reads TGTGCCAGCAGCTCGACCGACAATCGCTCACCCCTCCACTTT. Translated: CASSSTDNRSPLHF.

The chain couples TRBV7-2 to TRBJ2-2; TRBD2 matches 9 bases. Germline V gene data show CDR1 as SGHTA and CDR2 as FQGNSA. The J segment lost 5 bases and the V segment lost 5 bases, leaving 3 bases of the junction unmatched. CDR3 length: 14 amino acids. The CDR3 DNA follows: TGTGCCAGCAGCCAGGGACTAGCAACCGGGGAGCTGTTTTTT. Encoded protein: CASSQGLATGELFF. Looking up the rest from reference TRBV7-2 and TRBJ2-2 gives the full variable domain: GAGVSQSPSNKVTEKGKDVELRCDPISGHTALYWYRQSLGQGLEFLIYFQGNSAPDKSGLPSDRFSAERTGGSVSTLTIQRTQQEDSAVYLCASSQGLATGELFFGEGSRLTVL.

The CDR3 nucleotides read TGTGCCAGCAGCAAAGTTCAGGGACGCAATCAGCCCCAGCATTTT. Protein product: CASSKVQGRNQPQHF. This chain connects TRBV21-1 to TRBJ1-5; whether TRBD1, the table's D call, matches the DNA was not checked. TRBV21-1 is listed as a pseudogene. This CDR3 has 15 amino acids.

This clonotype has a handful of counts. The rearrangement uses TRBV7-8 and TRBJ1-1, with D unresolved. This CDR3 is built from 15 residues. Germline V gives CDR1 SGHVS, CDR2 FQNEAQ. Deletions cut 5 bases from V and 1 base from J, with 14 bases between. The CDR3 DNA reads as TGTGCCAGCAGCCTGGCTGGGGTAACGAACACTGAAGCTTTCTTT. Its protein is CASSLAGVTNTEAFF.

V gene TRBV11-3 combines with J gene TRBJ2-3; D ambiguous. Per the germline V gene, CDR1 is SGHNT and CDR2 is YENEEA. This CDR3 is 12 amino acids long. V was shortened by 4 bases and J by 3 bases, with 5 bases between the two germline ends. The CDR3 region has the DNA TGTGCCAGCAGCTCTTATACAGATACGCAGTATTTT. Protein sequence: CASSSYTDTQYF.

The chain uses TRBV27 and TRBJ2-5; D ambiguous. The CDR3 is made up of 14 amino acids. V lost 7 bases and J lost 3, with 15 bases in between. Germline V gene sequence: CDR1 MNHEY, CDR2 SMNVEV (reference sequence). The CDR3 loop reads CASTTYAVKETQYF. CDR3 sequence (DNA): TGTGCCAGCACCACATACGCGGTGAAAGAGACCCAGTACTTC.

This clonotype was detected only a few times. This CDR3 is CASSLEGGTLPDTQYF. The CDR3 bases are TGTGCCAGCAGCTTAGAGGGGGGCACTCTCCCAGATACGCAGTATTTT. This chain uses TRBV7-8 with TRBJ2-3; D might be TRBD1 or TRBD2, each matching 6 bases. CDR1 is SGHVS and CDR2 is FQNEAQ in the germline V gene. Deletions cut 1 base from V and 4 bases from J, with 15 bases between. This CDR3 comprises 16 residues.

The rearrangement joins TRBV7-9 to TRBJ2-3; a possible D gene is TRBD1 (6 bases). The CDR3 is 18 amino acids. CDR1 is SEHNR, CDR2 FQNEAQ, per germline (reference sequence). V shed 5 bases and J shed 9 bases, with 30 bases lying between them. In DNA form, the CDR3 reads TGTGCCAGCAGCCGAGGGGGTACAGAGGAGTTCGCATCATGGACGCAGTATTTT. Protein: CASSRGGTEEFASWTQYF.

The chain is built from TRBV30 and TRBJ2-1; TRBD2 matches at 7 bases. Germline lookup yields CDR1 GTSNPN and CDR2 SVGIG (reference sequence). The CDR3 sequence is 15 residues long. V was clipped by 2 bases and J by 9 bases; unmatched bases: 13. In nucleotides, the CDR3 is TGTGCCTGGAGTCCCCCTCCCGGGAGGTACGGTGAGCAGTTCTTC. This sequence encodes CAWSPPPGRYGEQFF.

In its sample, this clonotype was seen a few times. The chain recombines TRBV7-2 with TRBJ2-1, with 9 bases identical to TRBD2. Germline V gene lookup returns CDR1 SGHTA and CDR2 FQGNSA. V dropped 5 bases and J dropped 0; count of bases not matched to a gene: 2. The CDR3 consists of 15 residues. CDR3 amino acids: CASSPSGDSYNEQFF. As DNA, the CDR3 is TGTGCCAGCAGCCCTAGCGGGGACTCCTACAATGAGCAGTTCTTC.

The V call is TRBV7-2, the J call TRBJ1-5; TRBD1 might be the D (6 bases). The CDR3 runs to 18 residues. Germline values: CDR1 SGHTA, CDR2 FQGNSA. V was shortened by 3 bases and J by 0 bases, with 18 bases between the two germline ends. The DNA for the CDR3 is TGTGCCAGCAGCTTGGGGGGCAGACACCCAAATAGCAATCAGCCCCAGCATTTT. The encoded protein is CASSLGGRHPNSNQPQHF.

The V and J genes are TRBV18 and TRBJ1-1, with TRBD1 identical over 7 bases. In germline, CDR1 is KGHSH, CDR2 LQKENI. The length of the CDR3 is 14 residues. Unmatched junction bases numbered 13, after V lost 6 bases and J lost 9 bases. CDR3 loop: CASSPNRQGGKAFF. The CDR3 region has the DNA TGTGCCAGCTCGCCCAACCGACAGGGCGGAAAAGCTTTCTTT.

This clonotype was counted many times. The chain uses TRBV7-6 and TRBJ2-3; TRBD1 or TRBD2 may be the D gene (5 bases each). Germline V gene sequence: CDR1 SGHVS, CDR2 FNYEAQ. V was trimmed by 0 bases and J by 1 base, leaving 8 bases between them. The CDR3 loop spans 15 amino acids. DNA for the CDR3: TGTGCCAGCAGCTTAGCGGGGGACGGCACAGATACGCAGTATTTT. It is translated as CASSLAGDGTDTQYF.

Only a few counts were recorded for this clonotype. V gene TRBV12-3 or TRBV12-4 combines with J gene TRBJ1-5; D perhaps matches TRBD1 (6 bases). V was clipped by 8 bases and J by 0 bases, with 11 bases between them. The CDR3 spans 14 residues. CDR3 nucleotides: TGTGCCAGCTTTCTACAGGGTAGCAATCAGCCCCAGCATTTT. Its translation: CASFLQGSNQPQHF.

The chain has TRBV20-1 and TRBJ1-1; D perhaps matches TRBD1 (6 bases). Germline values: CDR1 DFQATT, CDR2 SNEGSKA (reference sequence). The CDR3 is 10 residues long. CDR3 residues: CRPDSPEAFF. In DNA, the CDR3 is TGCAGACCGGACAGTCCTGAAGCTTTCTTT.

This clonotype has just one count. The chain is built from TRBV10-3 and TRBJ2-5; 7 nucleotides agree with TRBD1. The CDR3 has 14 residues. The ends lost 2 bases at V and 5 bases at J; junction bases unmatched: 5. Germline V gene lookup returns CDR1 ENHRY and CDR2 SYGVKD. The CDR3 bases are TGTGCCATCAGTGAGGAAGACAGGGCGGAGACCCAGTACTTC. This translates into CAISEEDRAETQYF.

The chain couples TRBV5-5 to TRBJ1-6; D call uncertain. The germline CDR1 and CDR2 sequences are SGHKS and YYEKEE (reference sequence). The ends were cut back, 0 bases at V and 7 bases at J, with 11 bases in the middle. CDR3 length: 15 residues. CDR3 protein: CASSLGRLVNSPLHF. Written as DNA, the CDR3 is TGTGCCAGCAGCTTGGGTAGGCTTGTCAATTCACCCCTCCACTTT. The whole variable domain, remainder taken from reference TRBV5-5 and TRBJ1-6, is DAGVTQSPTHLIKTRGQQVTLRCSPISGHKSVSWYQQVLGQGPQFIFQYYEKEERGRGNFPDRFSARQFPNYSSELNVNALLLGDSALYLCASSLGRLVNSPLHFGNGTRLTVT.

This clonotype was seen more than once but under ten times. The chain uses TRBV18 and TRBJ2-7; 7 positions match TRBD1. There are 14 residues in the CDR3. Germline CDR1 reads KGHSH; CDR2 reads LQKENI. After removal of 5 bases from V and 1 base from J, the junction contained 5 bases not matched to a gene. The CDR3, as DNA: TGTGCCAGCTCATATACAGGGGAATCCTACGAGCAGTACTTC. It yields the protein CASSYTGESYEQYF. Supplemented by reference TRBV18 and TRBJ2-7, the full variable domain reads NAGVMQNPRHLVRRRGQEARLRCSPMKGHSHVYWYRQLPEEGLKFMVYLQKENIIDESGMPKERFSAEFPKEGPSILRIQQVVRGDSAAYFCASSYTGESYEQYFGPGTRLTVT.

This clonotype showed up just a few times. The V and J genes are TRBV11-2 and TRBJ2-1; D call uncertain. Germline CDR1 reads SGHAT; CDR2 reads FQNNGV. The CDR3 is 17 residues long. Between the trimmed V and J ends, which lost 0 bases and 3 bases, there was a span of 15 bases. DNA of the CDR3: TGTGCCAGCAGCTTAGAGATGGCGGACGAGAGCTACAATGAGCAGTTCTTC. Amino acid sequence: CASSLEMADESYNEQFF.

V usage is TRBV29-1 and J usage is TRBJ2-1, with TRBD2 matching over 13 bases. Germline trimming cut 6 bases from V and 7 bases from J; bases unmatched to any gene: 9. CDR3 length: 15 amino acids. The germline V gene encodes CDR1 SQVTM and CDR2 ANQGSEA. The CDR3 sequence: CSVRGLAGEVNEQFF. CDR3 DNA: TGCAGCGTCCGAGGACTAGCGGGAGAAGTGAATGAGCAGTTCTTC.

The chain employs TRBV28 and TRBJ2-3; 9 positions agree with TRBD1. The V gene end was trimmed by 7 bases and the J gene end by 3 bases; junction bases not matched to a gene: 11. CDR3 size: 16 residues. CDR1 MDHEN and CDR2 SYDVKM come from the germline V gene. CDR3 DNA sequence: TGTGCCAGCAAGAGGACAGGGGTGAGGATAACAGATACGCAGTATTTT. It specifies CASKRTGVRITDTQYF.

V usage is TRBV28 and J usage is TRBJ2-3; D unclear. The CDR3 consists of 12 residues. Germline V lookup: CDR1 MDHEN, CDR2 SYDVKM. V lost 8 bases, J lost 4 bases, and 10 bases lay in between. CDR3 in DNA: TGTGCCAGCCTGGCAGAATCAGATACGCAGTATTTT. This translates into CASLAESDTQYF.

This clonotype showed up many times. The rearrangement joins TRBV29-1 to TRBJ2-7; TRBD1 agrees at 7 bases. Germline-derived CDR1 and CDR2 are SQVTM and ANQGSEA. This CDR3 has 13 amino acids. With 6 bases clipped from V and 2 bases from J, the junction kept 7 bases outside the gene matches. CDR3 DNA sequence: TGCAGCGTCGTTGACAGGGCGACCTACGAGCAGTACTTC. Its protein product is CSVVDRATYEQYF.

This clonotype has just a few counts. The chain uses TRBV11-2 and TRBJ2-1; the D is unclear. This CDR3 contains 15 residues. V lost 1 base and J 3 bases, leaving 10 bases between the germline ends. Germline V CDR1 and CDR2: SGHAT, FQNNGV. The CDR3 DNA follows: TGTGCCAGCAGCTTAGGGGTCGCCCTCTACAATGAGCAGTTCTTC. Translated: CASSLGVALYNEQFF.

This clonotype was found a few times. The gene calls are TRBV5-1 and TRBJ2-1; TRBD1 or TRBD2 may be the D gene (7 bases each). Germline V gene data show CDR1 as SGHRS and CDR2 as YFSETQ. Trimming pared 6 bases from V and 5 bases from J, leaving 18 bases between. The CDR3 consists of 15 residues. The CDR3, as DNA: TGCGCCAGCACCCAAGGGGGCGGGAGAAACAATGAGCAGTTCTTC. It translates to CASTQGGGRNNEQFF.

This clonotype has only a few counts. The chain employs TRBV10-3 and TRBJ2-2; 11 bases agree with TRBD2. The junction had 8 bases not matched to a gene; V was cut back by 3 bases and J by 2 bases. This CDR3 comprises 18 residues. The germline V gene has CDR1 ENHRY and CDR2 SYGVKD. In DNA, the CDR3 is TGTGCCATCAGTGACATTAGCGGGAGGGCCGTAAACACCGGGGAGCTGTTTTTT. Translation: CAISDISGRAVNTGELFF.

This clonotype was detected only a few times. V is TRBV11-3 and J is TRBJ2-5, with a possible D match to TRBD1 (6 bases). V was clipped by 5 bases and J by 2 bases, with 12 bases between them. Germline lookup yields CDR1 SGHNT and CDR2 YENEEA. The CDR3 extends over 14 amino acids. CDR3 region: CASSKQGIQETQYF. In DNA form, the CDR3 reads TGTGCCAGCAGCAAACAGGGTATACAAGAGACCCAGTACTTC.

This clonotype has only a few counts. The rearrangement joins TRBV7-2 to TRBJ1-6, with TRBD1 matching 8 bases. Looked up from germline, CDR1 is SGHTA and CDR2 is FQGNSA. Unmatched junction bases numbered 7, after V lost 7 bases and J lost 5 bases. This CDR3 is 15 amino acids long. CDR3 sequence reads: CASTIQGVNNSPLHF. CDR3 sequence (DNA): TGTGCCAGCACGATACAGGGGGTTAATAATTCACCCCTCCACTTT.